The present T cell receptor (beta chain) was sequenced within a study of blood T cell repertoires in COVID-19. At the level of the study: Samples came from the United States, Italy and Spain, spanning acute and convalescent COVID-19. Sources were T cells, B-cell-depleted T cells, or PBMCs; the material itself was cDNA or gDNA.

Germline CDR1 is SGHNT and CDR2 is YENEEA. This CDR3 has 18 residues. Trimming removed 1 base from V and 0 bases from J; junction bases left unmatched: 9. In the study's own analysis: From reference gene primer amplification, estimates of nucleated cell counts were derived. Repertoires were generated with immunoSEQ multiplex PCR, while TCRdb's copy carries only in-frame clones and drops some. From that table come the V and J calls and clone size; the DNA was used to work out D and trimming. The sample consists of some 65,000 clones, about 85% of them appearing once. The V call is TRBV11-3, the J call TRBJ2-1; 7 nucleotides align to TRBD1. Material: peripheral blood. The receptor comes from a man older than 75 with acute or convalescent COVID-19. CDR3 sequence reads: CASSLVQGSRSSYNEQFF. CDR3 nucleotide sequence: TGTGCCAGCAGCTTAGTACAGGGGTCCCGAAGCTCCTACAATGAGCAGTTCTTC.